The 13 T cell receptor beta chains below come from one sample, sequenced in a study of blood T cell repertoires in COVID-19. Profiling relied on immunoSEQ multiplex PCR, and the TCRdb table lists in-frame clones only, not all of them. The data show about 180,000 clones, roughly 84% seen once. Material: PBMCs or T cells enriched from blood (not recorded which). The receptors derive from a man between 60 and 70 years old who had recovered from COVID-19.

This chain uses TRBV29-1 with TRBJ2-7; a possible D gene is TRBD2 (5 bases). The CDR3 is 13 residues long. Trimming cost V 4 bases and J 7 bases, with 17 bases left between them. Germline assignment: CDR1 SQVTM and CDR2 ANQGSEA. The CDR3 nucleotides read TGCAGCGTTGTCCTGCCCGACTCGGGGGAGCAGTACTTC. Amino acids: CSVVLPDSGEQYF.

The chain employs TRBV28 and TRBJ1-4, with TRBD1 as a possible D gene (6 bases). V was shortened by 2 bases and J by 7 bases, with 20 bases between the two germline ends. Germline CDR1 reads MDHEN; CDR2 reads SYDVKM. This CDR3 is built from 17 residues. As DNA, the CDR3 is TGTGCCAGCAGTTTAAGATTAGCAGGGGTGGGGACTGAAAAACTGTTTTTT. As protein: CASSLRLAGVGTEKLFF.

The chain couples TRBV9 to TRBJ2-5; maybe TRBD1 (5 bases). Germline CDR1 reads SGDLS; CDR2 reads YYNGEE. The CDR3 sequence is 14 residues long. The V gene lost 0 bases and the J gene lost 3 bases, with 9 bases spanning the gap. The CDR3 sequence is CASSVGGHEETQYF. The DNA of the CDR3 is TGTGCCAGCAGCGTAGGAGGACACGAAGAGACCCAGTACTTC. Variable domain in full (rest from reference TRBV9 and TRBJ2-5): DSGVTQTPKHLITATGQRVTLRCSPRSGDLSVYWYQQSLDQGLQFLIQYYNGEERAKGNILERFSAQQFPDLHSELNLSSLELGDSALYFCASSVGGHEETQYFGPGTRLLVL.

This chain links TRBV28 with TRBJ1-3, with no clear D. Trimming shortened V by 5 bases and J by 0 bases, and 8 bases separated the two germline ends. CDR3 length: 14 residues. Germline V gene sequence: CDR1 MDHEN, CDR2 SYDVKM. CDR3: CASSEGLSGNTIYF. The CDR3, as DNA: TGTGCCAGCAGTGAGGGCCTCTCTGGAAACACCATATATTTT.

The rearrangement links TRBV14 to TRBJ2-3; possibly TRBD2 for D (6 bases). The V gene lost 0 bases and the J gene lost 0 bases, with 13 bases spanning the gap. From germline, CDR1 is SGHDN and CDR2 FVKESK. This CDR3 is 17 amino acids long. CDR3 DNA sequence: TGTGCCAGCAGCCAAGAAGCTGCGGGACTTAGCACAGATACGCAGTATTTT. This gives the protein CASSQEAAGLSTDTQYF.

This clone was seen only a few times. The rearrangement links TRBV5-1 to TRBJ1-1, with 9 bases fitting TRBD1. The CDR3 is 14 residues long. The V gene end was trimmed by 0 bases and the J gene end by 5 bases; junction bases not matched to a gene: 2. The germline gives CDR1 SGHRS, CDR2 YFSETQ. Here the CDR3 reads CASSLAGTGTEAFF. The CDR3 bases are TGCGCCAGCAGCTTGGCCGGGACAGGGACTGAAGCTTTCTTT.

The chain links TRBV7-3 to TRBJ2-5; weak D call: TRBD1 (6 bases). Trimming left V 1 base short and J 5 bases short, with 11 bases between. The V gene's germline CDR1 is SGHTA and CDR2 FQGTGA. The CDR3 consists of 14 residues. The CDR3 coding sequence is TGTGCCAGCAGCTTAAATTTCCAGGGGGAGACCCAGTACTTC. It codes for CASSLNFQGETQYF.

This clone was picked up one time. The rearrangement links TRBV4-2 to TRBJ2-1, with 11 bases identical to TRBD2. CDR1 and CDR2 (germline): LGHNA, YNFKEQ. The CDR3 consists of 15 residues. The junction had 3 bases not matched to a gene; V was cut back by 4 bases and J by 4 bases. The CDR3 coding sequence is TGTGCCAGCAGCCGGGGACTAGCGGAGTACAATGAGCAGTTCTTC. This translates into CASSRGLAEYNEQFF.

The chain employs TRBV18 and TRBJ1-1; a weak D match, TRBD1 (6 bases). The CDR3 extends over 14 amino acids. The V and J ends lost 3 bases and 1 base respectively, with 9 bases between them. Germline-derived CDR1 and CDR2 are KGHSH and LQKENI. CDR3 nucleotides: TGTGCCAGCTCACCTCGGACAGAGAACACTGAAGCTTTCTTT. Encoded protein: CASSPRTENTEAFF. Drawing the rest from reference TRBV18 and TRBJ1-1, the complete variable domain is NAGVMQNPRHLVRRRGQEARLRCSPMKGHSHVYWYRQLPEEGLKFMVYLQKENIIDESGMPKERFSAEFPKEGPSILRIQQVVRGDSAAYFCASSPRTENTEAFFGQGTRLTVV.

V gene TRBV30 combines with J gene TRBJ1-6, with 8 bases lining up with TRBD1. V lost 3 bases and J lost 9; bases outside the gene matches: 10. From germline, CDR1 is GTSNPN and CDR2 SVGIG (reference sequence). The CDR3 spans 15 residues. The CDR3 nucleotides read TGTGCCTGGAGCGTGCCGGACAGGGCAAGTTCACCCCTCCACTTT. Protein product: CAWSVPDRASSPLHF.

V gene TRBV3-1 (or the pseudogene TRBV3-2) combines with J gene TRBJ1-4; weak D call: TRBD1 (5 bases). Germline lookup yields CDR1 LGHDT and CDR2 YNNKEL (reference sequence). The CDR3 length is 14 residues. Trimming took 5 bases from V and 7 from J, leaving 14 bases between them. The chain's CDR3 is CASSFLNRGEKLFF. CDR3 in DNA: TGTGCCAGCAGCTTTCTAAATAGGGGTGAAAAACTGTTTTTT.

This sequence joins TRBV5-1 and TRBJ2-1; maybe TRBD1 (6 bases). The CDR3 contains 13 residues. V gave up 7 bases and J gave up 15 bases, with 23 bases separating them. The germline CDR1 and CDR2 sequences are SGHRS and YFSETQ. Here the CDR3 DNA reads TGCGCCAGCTCCCCTGGGGGCAGTCGGGTAGGGTTCTTC. The encoded protein is CASSPGGSRVGFF.

The chain combines TRBV13 with TRBJ2-7, with D possibly matching TRBD1 (6 bases). CDR3 length equals 14 residues. In germline, CDR1 is PRHDT, CDR2 FYEKMQ (reference sequence). Trimming cost V 5 bases and J 2 bases, with 13 bases left between them. The chain's CDR3 is CASSTSDSPYEQYF. CDR3 bases: TGTGCCAGCAGCACTTCGGACAGTCCCTACGAGCAGTACTTC.